The T cell receptor beta chain described here comes from a study of control samples from healthy donors and cancer patients. Assay used: immunoSEQ multiplex PCR; TCRdb lists only in-frame clones, some missing. The repertoire has roughly 63,000 clones, around 90% of them found once; the top ten carry approximately 5.9%. J lost 3 bases, V lost 5 bases, and 9 bases had no gene match. In germline, CDR1 is MDHEN, CDR2 SYDVKM. CDR3 length equals 15 residues. The sequencing sample was made of PBMCs. The chain has TRBV28 and TRBJ1-2; 7 bases fit TRBD1. This TCR was recovered from a man in his 60s with colorectal cancer. The CDR3 loop reads CASSPPSTGYYGYTF. CDR3 coding DNA: TGTGCCAGCAGTCCCCCCTCGACAGGGTACTATGGCTACACCTTC.